The 13 T cell receptor beta chains presented below share a single source sample, sequenced in a study of CXCR3-negative and CXCR3-positive naive CD8 T cells. The TRB cDNA libraries were prepared by 5' RACE with UMI labels. TCRdb reanalyzed the 5' RACE reads, giving one entry per CDR3 protein sequence and no DNA. This sample contains fewer than 95,000 distinct CDR3 sequences. Sequenced material: naive CXCR3- CD8+ T cells from blood. The subset is: CD45RO-CCR7+CD27+CD95- naive CD8+ T cells lacking CXCR3 (TNR3-). These receptors all come from a human donor in good health. Some clones in this sample may be carry-over from other donors' samples.

V usage is TRBV7-8 and J usage is TRBJ2-3. This CDR3 has 12 residues. The germline gives CDR1 SGHVS, CDR2 FQNEAQ. Here the CDR3 reads CASSSNTDTQYF. Together with reference TRBV7-8 and TRBJ2-3, the CDR3 gives the full variable domain: GAGVSQSPRYKVAKRGQDVALRCDPISGHVSLFWYQQALGQGPEFLTYFQNEAQLDKSGLPSDRFFAERPEGSVSTLKIQRTQQEDSAVYLCASSSNTDTQYFGPGTRLTVL.

The chain is built from TRBV6-6 and TRBJ2-1; TCRdb names TRBD2, which stays unverified in the absence of DNA. CDR1 and CDR2 from the germline V gene are MNHNY and SVGAGI (reference sequence). The CDR3 sequence is 13 residues long. CDR3 amino acids: CASSLGEPHEQFF.

The V and J genes are TRBV5-5 and TRBJ2-7. This CDR3 spans 15 amino acids. Germline assignment: CDR1 SGHKS and CDR2 YYEKEE (reference sequence). The CDR3 sequence is CASSLGPRTDAEQYF. The complete variable domain, with remaining parts taken from reference TRBV5-5 and TRBJ2-7, reads DAGVTQSPTHLIKTRGQQVTLRCSPISGHKSVSWYQQVLGQGPQFIFQYYEKEERGRGNFPDRFSARQFPNYSSELNVNALLLGDSALYLCASSLGPRTDAEQYFGPGTRLTVT.

The chain has TRBV29-1 and TRBJ2-3; TCRdb indicates TRBD1, and absent DNA this call remains unverified. This CDR3 contains 15 residues. The V gene's germline CDR1 is SQVTM and CDR2 ANQGSEA. This CDR3 reads CSVESGGEGTDTQYF.

The rearrangement links TRBV29-1 to TRBJ2-3. This CDR3 contains 13 residues. The V gene's germline CDR1 is SQVTM and CDR2 ANQGSEA. CDR3: CSVVYGSTDTQYF.

The chain carries TRBV7-6 and TRBJ2-1. The CDR3 has 13 residues. Germline values: CDR1 SGHVS, CDR2 FNYEAQ. CDR3 region: CASSRTASNEQFF.

The V and J genes are TRBV29-1 and TRBJ2-7; lacking DNA, the TRBD1 call made by TCRdb goes unchecked. Germline V CDR1 and CDR2: SQVTM, ANQGSEA. CDR3 length equals 14 residues. The CDR3 loop reads CSVDGGGPSYEQYF.

The genes are TRBV12-3 or TRBV12-4 and TRBJ2-6. The CDR3 covers 14 residues. CDR3: CASSAHSGANVLTF.

The CDR3 region is CASITSGGASYNEQFF. This chain joins TRBV6-1 and TRBJ2-1; without DNA, the TCRdb call of TRBD2 cannot be checked. The CDR3 is made up of 16 amino acids. Germline V CDR1 and CDR2: MNHNS, SASEGT.

The chain carries TRBV6-5 and TRBJ2-1; TCRdb picks TRBD1, but there is no DNA to check that call. The length of the CDR3 is 12 residues. CDR1 is MNHEY, CDR2 SVGAGI, per germline. CDR3 loop: CASSRPPHEQFF.

The V gene is TRBV4-3, the J gene TRBJ2-4; with no DNA, the TCRdb D assignment of TRBD1 cannot be verified. CDR1 is LGHNA, CDR2 YSLEER, per germline. The CDR3 runs to 17 residues. The CDR3 protein is CASSQDHWLGGKNIQYF.

This sequence joins TRBV15 and TRBJ2-1; TCRdb indicates TRBD2, and absent DNA this call remains unverified. This CDR3 has 18 residues. Germline CDR1 reads LNHNV; CDR2 reads YYDKDF (reference sequence). The CDR3 sequence is CATSRSLAAGGPYNEQFF.

The chain combines TRBV5-1 with TRBJ2-7; TCRdb indicates TRBD2, and absent DNA this call remains unverified. Germline assignment: CDR1 SGHRS and CDR2 YFSETQ. The CDR3 consists of 14 residues. CDR3 sequence reads: CASSLEGADYEQYF. The full variable domain, completed using reference TRBV5-1 and TRBJ2-7, is KAGVTQTPRYLIKTRGQQVTLSCSPISGHRSVSWYQQTPGQGLQFLFEYFSETQRNKGNFPGRFSGRQFSNSRSEMNVSTLELGDSALYLCASSLEGADYEQYFGPGTRLTVT.